This TCR beta chain was recovered during a study of cytomegalovirus exposure and HLA in healthy donors. The PCR ran on 60 Vbeta and 13 Jbeta primers. Clones were read by immunoSEQ multiplex PCR, and TCRdb kept only the in-frame ones, dropping some. The table has around 140,000 clones, approximately 80% seen once. Broader study findings: There were several of the most significant clusters that appeared linked to common viral pathogens in a later analysis.

This clone was picked up one time. The antigen is not known. The CDR3 consists of 14 residues. V lost 6 bases to trimming and J lost 10 bases; unmatched junction nucleotides: 8. Germline CDR1 reads SEHNR; CDR2 reads FQNEAQ (reference sequence). The sample comprised PBMCs. The sequence derives from a woman aged 18 to 35 in good health and CMV-seropositive. The rearrangement joins TRBV7-9 to TRBJ1-4; TRBD1 agrees at 10 bases. The CDR3 here is CASRTGTGEGKLFF. DNA of the CDR3: TGTGCCAGCAGGACGGGGACAGGGGAGGGAAAACTGTTTTTT.